The entry that follows covers one TCR beta chain sequence. The sample belongs to a study of cytomegalovirus exposure and HLA in healthy donors. The CDR3 sequence is 16 residues long. The V gene lost 4 bases and the J gene lost 5 bases, with 21 bases spanning the gap. From germline, CDR1 is SGHAT and CDR2 FQNNGV. PCR amplification relied on 60 Vbeta primers (plus 13 Jbeta primers). The repertoire was sequenced with immunoSEQ multiplex PCR; TCRdb's copy has only in-frame clones and lacks some. This sample has some 150,000 clones, with 65% to 90% found just once. The source material was PBMCs. The V gene is TRBV11-2, the J gene TRBJ2-7; perhaps TRBD1 as D (6 bases). The receptor's source is a woman between 25 and 40 years old in good health and CMV-seronegative. The CDR3 nucleotides read TGTGCCAGCAGCTCCTCCCCGTGGGGGACACCCCACGAGCAGTACTTC. As protein: CASSSSPWGTPHEQYF.